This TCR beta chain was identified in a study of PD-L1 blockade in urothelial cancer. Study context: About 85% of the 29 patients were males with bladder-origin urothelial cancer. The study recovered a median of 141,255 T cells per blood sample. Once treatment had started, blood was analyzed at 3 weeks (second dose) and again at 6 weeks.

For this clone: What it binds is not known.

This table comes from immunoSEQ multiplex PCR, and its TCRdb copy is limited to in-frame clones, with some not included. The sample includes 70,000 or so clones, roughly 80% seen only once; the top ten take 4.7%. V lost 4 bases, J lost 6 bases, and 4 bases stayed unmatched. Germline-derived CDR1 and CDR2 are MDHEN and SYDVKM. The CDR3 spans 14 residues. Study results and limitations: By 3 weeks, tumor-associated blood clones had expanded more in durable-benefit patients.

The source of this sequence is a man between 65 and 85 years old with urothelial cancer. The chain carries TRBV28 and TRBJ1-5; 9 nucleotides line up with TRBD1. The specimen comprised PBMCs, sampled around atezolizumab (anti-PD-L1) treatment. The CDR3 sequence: CASSSGTGSQPQHF. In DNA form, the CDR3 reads TGTGCCAGCAGTTCCGGGACAGGGTCTCAGCCCCAGCATTTT.